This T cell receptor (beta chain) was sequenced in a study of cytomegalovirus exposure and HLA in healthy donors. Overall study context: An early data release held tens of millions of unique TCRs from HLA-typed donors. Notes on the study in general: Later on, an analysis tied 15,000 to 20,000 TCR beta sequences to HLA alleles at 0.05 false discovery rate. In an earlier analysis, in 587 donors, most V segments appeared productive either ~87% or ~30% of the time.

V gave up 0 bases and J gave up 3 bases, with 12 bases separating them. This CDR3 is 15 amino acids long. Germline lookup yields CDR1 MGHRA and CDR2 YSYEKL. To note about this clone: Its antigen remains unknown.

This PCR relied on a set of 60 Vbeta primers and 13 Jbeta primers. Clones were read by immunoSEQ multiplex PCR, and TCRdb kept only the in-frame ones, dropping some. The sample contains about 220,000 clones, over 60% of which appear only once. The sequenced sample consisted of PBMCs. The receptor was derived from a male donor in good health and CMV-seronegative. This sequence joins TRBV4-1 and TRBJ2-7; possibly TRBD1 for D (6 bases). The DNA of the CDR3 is TGCGCCAGCAGCCAAGAGTTGGCAGGGGACTACGAGCAGTACTTC. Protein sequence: CASSQELAGDYEQYF.